Below are 20 T cell receptor beta chains sequenced from a single sample in a study of cytomegalovirus exposure and HLA in healthy donors. PCR involved 60 Vbeta and 13 Jbeta primers. Sequencing used immunoSEQ multiplex PCR; TCRdb keeps in-frame clones, though not all of them. The sample contains about 100,000 clones, around three quarters of which appear only once. The sample comprised PBMCs. The receptors here all came from a male donor in good health and CMV-seronegative.

The rearrangement uses TRBV19 and TRBJ2-7; D possibly corresponds to TRBD1 (5 bases). Germline V gene sequence: CDR1 LNHDA, CDR2 SQIVND (reference sequence). Trimming shortened V by 7 bases and J by 7 bases, and 20 bases separated the two germline ends. This CDR3 region has 14 residues. In DNA, the CDR3 is TGTGCCAGTACAGGGTCAACAAAGTTGGGGGAGCAGTACTTC. Amino acid sequence: CASTGSTKLGEQYF.

CDR3 bases: TGTGCCAGCAGCTTGATGACAGTGGGTTCCACTGAAGCTTTCTTT. Encoded protein: CASSLMTVGSTEAFF. The chain carries TRBV7-6 and TRBJ1-1, with a weak D call TRBD1 (5 bases). CDR3 size: 15 residues. Germline CDR1 reads SGHVS; CDR2 reads FNYEAQ. V was clipped by 3 bases and J by 4 bases, with 15 bases between them.

Here the CDR3 reads CASSLQGARTNEKLFF. CDR3 in DNA: TGTGCCAGCAGTTTACAGGGGGCGCGAACTAATGAAAAACTGTTTTTT. V is TRBV27 and J is TRBJ1-4, with TRBD1 matching 8 bases. This CDR3 spans 16 amino acids. Trimming removed 2 bases from V and 1 base from J; junction bases left unmatched: 3. In germline, CDR1 is MNHEY, CDR2 SMNVEV (reference sequence).

The chain combines TRBV4-1 with TRBJ2-3; a possible D gene is TRBD2 (6 bases). The CDR3 extends over 15 amino acids. Germline-derived CDR1 and CDR2 are MGHRA and YSYEKL. V lost 4 bases, J lost 0 bases, and 11 bases lay in between. The CDR3 loop reads CASSPLAKSTDTQYF. In DNA, the CDR3 is TGCGCCAGCAGCCCGCTAGCGAAAAGCACAGATACGCAGTATTTT.

This clone appeared once. The rearrangement uses TRBV5-8 and TRBJ1-5, with D hard to call. The germline V and J ends were trimmed by 0 bases and 0 bases, with 13 bases remaining between them. CDR3 length: 17 amino acids. Germline V lookup: CDR1 SGHTS, CDR2 YDEGEE. The CDR3 bases are TGTGCCAGCAGCTTGGTAGCGGGGAGGGATAGCAATCAGCCCCAGCATTTT. It yields the protein CASSLVAGRDSNQPQHF.

A word on this clone: Other DNA variants within this sample encode the same CDR3. The chain links TRBV18 to TRBJ1-4, with 9 positions matching TRBD1. Germline loops: CDR1 KGHSH, CDR2 LQKENI. CDR3 length equals 19 residues. V shed 6 bases and J 0 bases; nucleotides not matched to a gene: 14. The CDR3 DNA is TGTGCCAGCTCGTCTCTTTGGACAGGGGCTTTCGCAACTAATGAAAAACTGTTTTTT. Amino acid sequence: CASSSLWTGAFATNEKLFF.

The rearrangement uses TRBV5-6 and TRBJ2-7; 12 bases fit TRBD2. Trimming at V came to 4 bases and at J to 9 bases, leaving 5 bases not matched to a gene. Germline CDR1 reads SGHDT; CDR2 reads YYEEEE. The CDR3 runs 13 residues. Here the CDR3 reads CASSPGLAGLQYF. DNA for the CDR3: TGTGCCAGCAGCCCGGGACTAGCGGGTTTGCAGTACTTC.

V gene TRBV6-6 combines with J gene TRBJ2-2; no firm D call. CDR1 is MNHNY, CDR2 SVGAGI, per germline (reference sequence). This CDR3 spans 15 amino acids. With 2 bases removed from V and 4 bases from J, the gap between germline ends came to 11 bases. The CDR3 DNA is TGTGCCAGCAGTTACCAGACTGGCGGCACCGGGGAGCTGTTTTTT. This sequence encodes CASSYQTGGTGELFF.

The J gene is TRBJ2-3, the V gene TRBV7-3; 7 bases agree with TRBD1. The CDR3 is 16 residues long. CDR1 and CDR2 from the germline V gene are SGHTA and FQGTGA. The V and J ends lost 1 base and 5 bases, in that order; junction bases with no gene match: 9. This CDR3 is CASSLKLGGLGDTQYF. CDR3 DNA sequence: TGTGCCAGCAGCTTAAAGCTAGGGGGCTTAGGAGATACGCAGTATTTT.

The J gene is TRBJ2-6, the V gene TRBV5-1; D perhaps matches TRBD2 (5 bases). Trimming stripped 3 bases from V and 2 bases from J, with 9 bases between. Per the germline V gene, CDR1 is SGHRS and CDR2 is YFSETQ. The CDR3 totals 15 residues. The CDR3 loop is CASSSKRAGANVLTF. The CDR3, as DNA: TGCGCCAGCAGCTCTAAGAGGGCTGGGGCCAACGTCCTGACTTTC.

This rearrangement joins TRBV2 to TRBJ2-1; TRBD2 aligns across 13 bases. The J segment lost 12 bases and the V segment lost 5 bases, leaving 10 bases of the junction unmatched. The CDR3 runs to 15 residues. Germline V gives CDR1 SNHLY, CDR2 FYNNEI. The CDR3 reads CASSSNPGLAGWQFF. CDR3 DNA sequence: TGTGCCAGCAGTTCGAATCCGGGACTAGCGGGATGGCAGTTCTTC.

The gene calls are TRBV11-2 and TRBJ2-5; 8 bases line up with TRBD2. Trimming at V came to 1 base and at J to 4 bases, leaving 11 bases not matched to a gene. This CDR3 is built from 17 residues. CDR1 and CDR2 from the germline V gene are SGHAT and FQNNGV. In DNA, the CDR3 is TGTGCCAGCAGCTTAGGTCCCGGGAGCGGGGGTGTAGAGACCCAGTACTTC. Its protein is CASSLGPGSGGVETQYF.

The chain couples TRBV2 to TRBJ1-4; weak D call: TRBD1 (6 bases). In germline, CDR1 is SNHLY, CDR2 FYNNEI. Between the trimmed V and J ends, which lost 7 bases and 0 bases, there was a span of 12 bases. CDR3 length: 15 residues. This CDR3 is CASMKGVATNEKLFF. The DNA of the CDR3 is TGTGCCAGCATGAAGGGGGTGGCAACTAATGAAAAACTGTTTTTT.

The chain uses TRBV11-2 and TRBJ1-5; D uncertain. Trimming shortened V by 0 bases and J by 0 bases, and 6 bases separated the two germline ends. The CDR3 is made up of 15 amino acids. CDR1 and CDR2 (germline): SGHAT, FQNNGV. CDR3: CASSLDVSSNQPQHF. The CDR3, as DNA: TGTGCCAGCAGCTTAGACGTGAGTAGCAATCAGCCCCAGCATTTT.

The CDR3 sequence: CASSAPLLAGVLDTQYF. DNA of the CDR3: TGTGCCAGCAGTGCACCCCTACTAGCGGGAGTATTAGATACGCAGTATTTT. The rearrangement uses TRBV27 and TRBJ2-3; 11 bases match TRBD2. The J segment lost 5 bases and the V segment lost 5 bases, leaving 12 bases of the junction unmatched. Germline CDR1 MNHEY, CDR2 SMNVEV (reference sequence). The CDR3 spans 17 residues.

This clone turned up a few times. The chain is built from TRBV7-9 and TRBJ1-4, with a tentative D call TRBD1 (5 bases). The CDR3 runs 15 residues. Deletions cut 5 bases from V and 3 bases from J, with 13 bases between. Per the germline V gene, CDR1 is SEHNR and CDR2 is FQNEAQ (reference sequence). The CDR3 sequence is CASSRQGRANEKLFF. CDR3 DNA: TGTGCCAGCAGCCGCCAGGGTCGGGCTAATGAAAAACTGTTTTTT.

The rearrangement uses TRBV7-2 and TRBJ2-2, with 11 bases fitting TRBD1. Germline CDR1 is SGHTA and CDR2 is FQGNSA. The CDR3 consists of 15 residues. V was pared by 6 bases and J by 7 bases, with 7 bases of the junction left unmatched. The CDR3 loop reads CASRRGQGAGGELFF. The CDR3 bases are TGTGCCAGCAGACGCGGACAGGGGGCAGGCGGGGAGCTGTTTTTT.

The chain employs TRBV2 and TRBJ2-7; the match to TRBD1 covers 7 bases. V was pared by 8 bases and J by 0 bases, with 10 bases of the junction left unmatched. The CDR3 spans 15 residues. Germline loops: CDR1 SNHLY, CDR2 FYNNEI. CDR3 amino acids: CASFETRQGSYEQYF. In nucleotides, the CDR3 is TGTGCCAGCTTTGAGACGCGACAGGGCTCCTACGAGCAGTACTTC. Full variable domain (remainder filled in from reference TRBV2 and TRBJ2-7): EPEVTQTPSHQVTQMGQEVILRCVPISNHLYFYWYRQILGQKVEFLVSFYNNEISEKSEIFDDQFSVERPDGSNFTLKIRSTKLEDSAMYFCASFETRQGSYEQYFGPGTRLTVT.

This clone showed up just a few times. V and J are TRBV6-5 and TRBJ2-7; 10 nucleotides line up with TRBD2. The CDR3 loop spans 15 amino acids. Germline assignment: CDR1 MNHEY and CDR2 SVGAGI. The junction had 5 bases not matched to a gene; V was cut back by 4 bases and J by 2 bases. The CDR3 protein is CASSSSGLAAYEQYF. CDR3 bases: TGTGCCAGCAGTTCCTCCGGACTAGCGGCCTACGAGCAGTACTTC.

This chain links TRBV2 with TRBJ2-2, with D uncertain. The germline V and J ends were trimmed by 6 bases and 0 bases, with 8 bases remaining between them. The CDR3 loop spans 14 amino acids. Germline CDR1 reads SNHLY; CDR2 reads FYNNEI. CDR3 nucleotide sequence: TGTGCCAGCAGGTTAGATACGAACACCGGGGAGCTGTTTTTT. It codes for CASRLDTNTGELFF.